Listed here are 28 T cell receptor beta chains from one sample, sequenced in a study of Ad26.COV2.S vaccination and SARS-CoV-2 variants (dated by TCRdb to about 2021). Interpreted using the paper, the treatment or condition label stands for: some 20 received Ad26.COV2.S at low or high dose, single or two shots; roughly five received placebo; per-sample allocation not given. Repertoires of vaccine and placebo recipients were sequenced from samples collected on day 63 after the first injection. To prepare the library, the immunoSEQ multiplex PCR assay was applied. TCRdb's version of the immuneACCESS table is confined to in-frame rearrangements and falls short of the full clone set. An unresolved V gene accounts for under half of the shortfall where checked; the remainder is of unknown origin. The sample records about 280,000 clones, 70% to 90% of which are singletons. About 3.5% of the sample goes to the ten largest clones.

This material consisted of peripheral blood, taken in a trial of Ad26.COV2.S vaccine versus placebo. These receptors were collected from a person aged 18 to 59 who received the Ad26.COV2.S COVID-19 vaccine or a placebo.

This clone was counted only a few times. V is TRBV12-3 or TRBV12-4 and J is TRBJ2-7; D unclear. Trimming took 3 bases from V and 5 from J, leaving 11 bases between them. This CDR3 has 13 amino acids. The CDR3 loop reads CASSLTRLDEQYF. CDR3 nucleotides: TGTGCCAGCAGTTTGACCCGTCTTGACGAGCAGTACTTC.

This chain joins TRBV18 and TRBJ1-4; D is unresolved. The V end was cut by 3 bases, the J end by 7 bases, with 15 bases between. CDR1 is KGHSH and CDR2 is LQKENI in the germline V gene. CDR3 size: 15 residues. The CDR3 sequence: CASSPRRLDGEKLFF. The CDR3 DNA is TGTGCCAGCTCACCCCGTCGGCTAGACGGTGAAAAACTGTTTTTT.

This chain uses TRBV30 with TRBJ1-6; no clear D. CDR1 GTSNPN and CDR2 SVGIG come from the germline V gene (reference sequence). The CDR3 length is 12 residues. The V end lost 4 bases, the J end lost 9 bases, and 10 bases lay between the germline ends. CDR3: CAWTGSSSPLHF. CDR3 in DNA: TGTGCCTGGACCGGTAGTAGTTCACCCCTCCACTTT.

V is TRBV4-2 and J is TRBJ1-6, with 7 positions matching TRBD1. The CDR3 is 13 residues long. Unmatched junction bases numbered 2, after V lost 4 bases and J lost 8 bases. Germline V gene data show CDR1 as LGHNA and CDR2 as YNFKEQ. The CDR3 protein is CASSPDRDSPLHF. The CDR3 region has the DNA TGTGCCAGCAGCCCCGACAGGGATTCACCCCTCCACTTT.

This sequence joins TRBV7-2 and TRBJ1-1, with unresolved D. This CDR3 is built from 13 residues. Deletions cut 0 bases from V and 1 base from J, with 3 bases between. CDR1 is SGHTA, CDR2 FQGNSA, per germline. The CDR3, as DNA: TGTGCCAGCAGCTTAGCCACGAACACTGAAGCTTTCTTT. Residues: CASSLATNTEAFF. Complete variable domain (other parts from reference TRBV7-2 and TRBJ1-1): GAGVSQSPSNKVTEKGKDVELRCDPISGHTALYWYRQSLGQGLEFLIYFQGNSAPDKSGLPSDRFSAERTGGSVSTLTIQRTQQEDSAVYLCASSLATNTEAFFGQGTRLTVV.

In its sample, this clone was seen once. The CDR3 region has the DNA TGTGCCAGCAGACGAGACATGAGCTCTGGAAACACCATATATTTT. Translated, it gives CASRRDMSSGNTIYF. The chain joins TRBV5-4 to TRBJ1-3; no definite D call. This CDR3 has 15 amino acids. V dropped 5 bases and J dropped 0 bases, with 12 bases sitting between them. Germline assignment: CDR1 SGHNT and CDR2 YYREEE (reference sequence).

Only a few counts were recorded for this clone. This chain joins TRBV19 and TRBJ1-5; D not certain. This CDR3 is 13 amino acids long. From germline, CDR1 is LNHDA and CDR2 SQIVND (reference sequence). V lost 0 bases and J 6 bases, leaving 6 bases between the germline ends. CDR3 sequence (DNA): TGTGCCAGTAGTATAGATCCTCGTCAGCCCCAGCATTTT. It is translated as CASSIDPRQPQHF.

The gene calls are TRBV11-2 and TRBJ2-7; D is tentatively TRBD1 or TRBD2 (5 bases each). The CDR3 runs 17 residues. The V gene's germline CDR1 is SGHAT and CDR2 FQNNGV. V was cut by 4 bases and J by 7 bases, with 26 bases left in between. The CDR3 DNA is TGTGCCAGCAGCTCCATACGGGGAAGGACACCATCCGGGGAGCAGTACTTC. It yields the protein CASSSIRGRTPSGEQYF. Using reference TRBV11-2 and TRBJ2-7 for the parts outside the CDR3, the full variable domain is EAGVAQSPRYKIIEKRQSVAFWCNPISGHATLYWYQQILGQGPKLLIQFQNNGVVDDSQLPKDRFSAERLKGVDSTLKIQPAKLEDSAVYLCASSSIRGRTPSGEQYFGPGTRLTVT.

V usage is TRBV5-1 and J usage is TRBJ2-1, with unresolved D. From germline, CDR1 is SGHRS and CDR2 YFSETQ. With 2 bases removed from V and 10 bases from J, the gap between germline ends came to 10 bases. This CDR3 has 12 residues. As DNA, the CDR3 is TGCGCCAGCAGCTTCAACATTGGAGAGCAGTTCTTC. This sequence encodes CASSFNIGEQFF.

CDR3 nucleotides: TGCGCCAGCAGTCGACGGGACATGGGATACAATGAGCAGTTCTTC. Its protein product is CASSRRDMGYNEQFF. The chain links TRBV10-2 to TRBJ2-1; D is perhaps TRBD1 (6 bases). Trimming stripped 5 bases from V and 4 bases from J, with 15 bases between. Germline-derived CDR1 and CDR2 are WSHSY and SAAADI. The CDR3 totals 15 residues.

The V call is TRBV7-2, the J call TRBJ1-1; 7 bases fit TRBD1. V was clipped by 1 base and J by 7 bases; unmatched bases: 0. CDR1 is SGHTA and CDR2 is FQGNSA in the germline V gene. This CDR3 spans 12 amino acids. The CDR3 is CASSLDRGEAFF. CDR3 bases: TGTGCCAGCAGCTTAGACAGGGGTGAAGCTTTCTTT. The whole variable domain, filled in from reference TRBV7-2 and TRBJ1-1, reads GAGVSQSPSNKVTEKGKDVELRCDPISGHTALYWYRQSLGQGLEFLIYFQGNSAPDKSGLPSDRFSAERTGGSVSTLTIQRTQQEDSAVYLCASSLDRGEAFFGQGTRLTVV.

The V call is TRBV6-5, the J call TRBJ1-1, with 8 positions matching TRBD1. Trimming removed 2 bases from V and 0 bases from J; junction bases left unmatched: 5. CDR1 MNHEY and CDR2 SVGAGI come from the germline V gene. The CDR3 loop spans 16 amino acids. The CDR3 coding sequence is TGTGCCAGCAGTTACGGGACAGGAGGATTGAACACTGAAGCTTTCTTT. This sequence encodes CASSYGTGGLNTEAFF.

The rearrangement links TRBV12-3 or TRBV12-4 to TRBJ2-2; 8 bases are a match to TRBD1. CDR3 length: 13 amino acids. Trimming at V came to 5 bases and at J to 7 bases, leaving 3 bases not matched to a gene. The CDR3 is CASSRQGIGELFF. The CDR3 nucleotides read TGTGCCAGCAGTCGACAGGGGATCGGGGAGCTGTTTTTT.

The chain has TRBV4-1 and TRBJ2-3; TRBD2 aligns across 15 bases. Germline V lookup: CDR1 MGHRA, CDR2 YSYEKL. Trimming at V came to 1 base and at J to 7 bases, leaving 9 bases not matched to a gene. The CDR3 has 18 residues. The DNA for the CDR3 is TGCGCCAGCAGCCAAGTCGATCTAGGACTAGCGGGAGGGAATACGCAGTATTTT. This gives the protein CASSQVDLGLAGGNTQYF.

J is TRBJ1-2 and V is TRBV6-5; a weak D match, TRBD1 (5 bases). Trimming removed 0 bases from V and 6 bases from J, with 11 bases in between. Germline CDR1 MNHEY, CDR2 SVGAGI. The CDR3 runs to 14 residues. DNA for the CDR3: TGTGCCAGCAGTTACTCGAGGGGTTATGATGGCTACACCTTC. Its translation is CASSYSRGYDGYTF.

The chain uses TRBV7-6 and TRBJ1-1; D call uncertain. CDR3 length: 13 amino acids. The V gene's germline CDR1 is SGHVS and CDR2 FNYEAQ. Trimming removed 4 bases from V and 1 base from J, with 7 bases in between. This CDR3 is CASSWTENTEAFF. DNA for the CDR3: TGTGCCAGCAGCTGGACGGAGAACACTGAAGCTTTCTTT.

The chain is built from TRBV30 and TRBJ1-5, with D possibly TRBD1 on 6 matching bases. Deletions cut 0 bases from V and 1 base from J, with 13 bases between. This CDR3 is built from 16 residues. Per the germline V gene, CDR1 is GTSNPN and CDR2 is SVGIG (reference sequence). The CDR3 region has the DNA TGTGCCTGGAGTGTTGCGGGGGCCGGCAGCAATCAGCCCCAGCATTTT. Protein product: CAWSVAGAGSNQPQHF.

The rearrangement uses TRBV30 and TRBJ1-5, with D perhaps TRBD1 (5 bases). This CDR3 has 14 amino acids. Trimming left V 1 base short and J 2 bases short, with 9 bases between. Germline assignment: CDR1 GTSNPN and CDR2 SVGIG (reference sequence). The chain's CDR3 is CAWSGVGGNQPQHF. CDR3 in DNA: TGTGCCTGGAGTGGGGTGGGGGGCAATCAGCCCCAGCATTTT.

Only a few counts were recorded for this clone. The chain links TRBV19 to TRBJ2-3, with D perhaps TRBD1 (5 bases). The V gene lost 10 bases and the J gene lost 3 bases, with 14 bases spanning the gap. Germline V gene lookup returns CDR1 LNHDA and CDR2 SQIVND (reference sequence). This CDR3 spans 13 amino acids. The CDR3 reads CATQSRETDTQYF. The CDR3, as DNA: TGTGCCACCCAAAGCAGGGAAACAGATACGCAGTATTTT.

The chain carries TRBV30 and TRBJ2-7; 12 bases are a match to TRBD2. The CDR3 loop spans 16 amino acids. Trimming removed 0 bases from V and 2 bases from J; junction bases left unmatched: 5. The germline V gene encodes CDR1 GTSNPN and CDR2 SVGIG (reference sequence). The CDR3 DNA reads as TGTGCCTGGAGTGTACCCCGGACTAGCGGGACCTACGAGCAGTACTTC. The encoded protein is CAWSVPRTSGTYEQYF. The whole variable domain, remainder taken from reference TRBV30 and TRBJ2-7, is SQTIHQWPATLVQPVGSPLSLECTVEGTSNPNLYWYRQAAGRGLQLLFYSVGIGQISSEVPQNLSASRPQDRQFILSSKKLLLSDSGFYLCAWSVPRTSGTYEQYFGPGTRLTVT.

The chain combines TRBV6-4 with TRBJ1-2; 7 bases line up with TRBD1. V gave up 5 bases and J gave up 4 bases; unmatched junction bases: 10. This CDR3 contains 15 residues. The germline V gene has CDR1 MRHNA and CDR2 SNTAGT. CDR3 loop: CASSFTGDSFYGYTF. The CDR3 nucleotides read TGTGCCAGCAGTTTCACAGGGGACTCTTTCTATGGCTACACCTTC.

The chain carries TRBV7-3 and TRBJ1-1, with unresolved D. Germline loops: CDR1 SGHTA, CDR2 FQGTGA. The CDR3 loop spans 16 amino acids. The ends were cut back, 5 bases at V and 2 bases at J, with 18 bases in the middle. This CDR3 is CASSPTVKSVNTEAFF. CDR3 coding DNA: TGTGCCAGCAGCCCCACCGTGAAGTCGGTTAACACTGAAGCTTTCTTT.

The chain employs TRBV7-2 and TRBJ2-1, with TRBD2 matching over 12 bases. The CDR3 totals 17 residues. CDR1 is SGHTA and CDR2 is FQGNSA in the germline V gene. With V trimmed by 3 bases and J by 7 bases, 10 bases remained unmatched. This chain's CDR3 is CASSFPLTSGSLNEQFF. In DNA, the CDR3 is TGTGCCAGCAGCTTTCCCTTGACTAGCGGGAGTTTGAATGAGCAGTTCTTC.

The CDR3 spells CASSLVRLAGPYEQYF. The DNA for the CDR3 is TGTGCCAGCAGCTTAGTTCGACTAGCGGGCCCCTACGAGCAGTACTTC. This chain joins TRBV7-2 and TRBJ2-7; 10 positions agree with TRBD2. Germline CDR1 SGHTA, CDR2 FQGNSA. The trim removed 1 base at V and 2 bases at J, leaving 5 bases unmatched. There are 16 residues in the CDR3.

The chain recombines TRBV7-2 with TRBJ1-1; 7 bases fit TRBD1. CDR3 length: 14 amino acids. Per the germline V gene, CDR1 is SGHTA and CDR2 is FQGNSA. The junction had 6 bases not matched to a gene; V was cut back by 5 bases and J by 3 bases. CDR3 in amino acids: CASSPNRGDTEAFF. For the CDR3, the DNA is TGTGCCAGCAGCCCAAACAGGGGCGACACTGAAGCTTTCTTT.

This chain uses TRBV2 with TRBJ1-1; D ambiguous. The CDR3 covers 11 residues. V lost 5 bases, J lost 12 bases, and 13 bases lay in between. The germline V gene has CDR1 SNHLY and CDR2 FYNNEI. CDR3 region: CASSRRERSFF. CDR3 nucleotides: TGTGCCAGCAGTCGGAGGGAGCGATCTTTCTTT.

The chain is built from TRBV5-1 and TRBJ2-6; D gene unclear. The V end lost 1 base, the J end lost 0 bases, and 11 bases lay between the germline ends. The CDR3 runs 17 residues. CDR1 is SGHRS and CDR2 is YFSETQ in the germline V gene. DNA of the CDR3: TGCGCCAGCAGCTTGTTCCCTGGTCACTCTGGGGCCAACGTCCTGACTTTC. Protein product: CASSLFPGHSGANVLTF.

The rearrangement links TRBV2 to TRBJ1-1, with 7 bases aligning to TRBD1. CDR1 and CDR2 (germline): SNHLY, FYNNEI. The length of the CDR3 is 15 residues. Trimming removed 4 bases from V and 1 base from J; junction bases left unmatched: 6. The chain's CDR3 is CASSVRQGGNTEAFF. In nucleotides, the CDR3 is TGTGCCAGCAGTGTTCGACAGGGAGGGAACACTGAAGCTTTCTTT.